The present T cell receptor (beta chain) was sequenced within a study of read filtering for tumor transcriptome and immune sequencing. Overall study: Per sample, TCR-region reads ranged about 4 to 11 million by IR-seq, roughly 80 to 1,300 by RNA-seq.

Study-wide points: IR-seq and RNA-seq agreed better without single-read clonotypes.

Many counts were recorded for this clonotype. The antigen remains unidentified. The CDR3 totals 15 residues. The V gene's germline CDR1 is MNHNY and CDR2 SVGAGI (reference sequence). V was pared by 5 bases and J by 2 bases, with 2 bases of the junction left unmatched. Every patient had bone marrow sampled while the disease was active. Molecular barcoded adaptors covering alpha/delta and beta/gamma chains were used on about 390 ng RNA. TCRdb itself ran the reads through MiXCR, one entry per CDR3 protein. The sample gives some 140,000 distinct CDR3 sequences, approximately 13% of which show up once; around 8.2% is in the top ten.

The material sequenced was a population of CD138-negative cells sorted from bone marrow. This clonotype was obtained from a donor at least 40 years old with multiple myeloma. This chain links TRBV6-6 with TRBJ2-1; TRBD2 matches at 11 bases. The CDR3 sequence: CASSLSGRAYNEQFF. Here the CDR3 DNA reads TGTGCCAGCAGTCTTAGCGGGAGGGCCTACAATGAGCAGTTCTTC.